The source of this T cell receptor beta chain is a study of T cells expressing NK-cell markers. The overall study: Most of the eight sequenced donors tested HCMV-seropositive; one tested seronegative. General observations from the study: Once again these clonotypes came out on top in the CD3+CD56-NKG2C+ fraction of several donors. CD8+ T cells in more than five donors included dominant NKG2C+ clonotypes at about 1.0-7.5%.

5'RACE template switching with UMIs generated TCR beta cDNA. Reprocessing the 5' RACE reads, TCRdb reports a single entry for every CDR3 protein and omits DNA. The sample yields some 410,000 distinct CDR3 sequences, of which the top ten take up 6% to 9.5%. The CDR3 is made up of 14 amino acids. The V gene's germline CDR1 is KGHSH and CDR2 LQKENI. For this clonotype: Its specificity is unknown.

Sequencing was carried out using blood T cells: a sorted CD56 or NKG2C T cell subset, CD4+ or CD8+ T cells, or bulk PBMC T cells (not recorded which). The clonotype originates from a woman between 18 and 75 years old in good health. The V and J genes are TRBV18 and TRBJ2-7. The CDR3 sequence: CASSPRRGSYEQYF. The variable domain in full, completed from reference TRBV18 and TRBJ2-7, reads NAGVMQNPRHLVRRRGQEARLRCSPMKGHSHVYWYRQLPEEGLKFMVYLQKENIIDESGMPKERFSAEFPKEGPSILRIQQVVRGDSAAYFCASSPRRGSYEQYFGPGTRLTVT.